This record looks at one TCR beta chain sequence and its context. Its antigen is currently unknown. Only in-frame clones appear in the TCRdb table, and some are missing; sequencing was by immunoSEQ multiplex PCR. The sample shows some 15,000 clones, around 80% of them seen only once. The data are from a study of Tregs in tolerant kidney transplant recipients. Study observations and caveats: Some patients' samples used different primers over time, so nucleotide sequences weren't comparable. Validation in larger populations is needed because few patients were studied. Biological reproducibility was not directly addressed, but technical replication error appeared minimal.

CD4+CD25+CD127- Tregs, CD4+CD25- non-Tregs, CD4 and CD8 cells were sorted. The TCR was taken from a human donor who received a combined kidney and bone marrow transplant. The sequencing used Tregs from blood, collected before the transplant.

DNA for the CDR3: TGTGCCAGCAGCGTAGGTCTAGCGGGAGGCCAAGCCTACAATGAGCAGTTCTTC. Residues: CASSVGLAGGQAYNEQFF. V is TRBV9 and J is TRBJ2-1; 11 bases agree with TRBD2. J gave up 2 bases and V 0 bases, and 7 bases lay outside the gene matches. CDR3 length: 18 residues. CDR1 SGDLS and CDR2 YYNGEE come from the germline V gene.